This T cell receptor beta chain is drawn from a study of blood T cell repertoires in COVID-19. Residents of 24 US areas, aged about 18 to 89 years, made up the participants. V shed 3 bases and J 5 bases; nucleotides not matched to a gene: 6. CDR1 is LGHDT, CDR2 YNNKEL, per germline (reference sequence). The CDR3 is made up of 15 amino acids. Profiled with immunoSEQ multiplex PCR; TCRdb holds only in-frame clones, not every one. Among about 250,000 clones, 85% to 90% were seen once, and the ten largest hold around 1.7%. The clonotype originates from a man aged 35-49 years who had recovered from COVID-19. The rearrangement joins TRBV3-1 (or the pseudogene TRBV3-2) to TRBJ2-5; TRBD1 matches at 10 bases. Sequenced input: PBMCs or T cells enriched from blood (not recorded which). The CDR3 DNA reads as TGTGCCAGCAGCCATCCGGGACAGGGGACGGAGACCCAGTACTTC. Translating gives CASSHPGQGTETQYF.